What follows are 26 T cell receptor beta chains derived from one specimen sequenced in a study of identical twins. TCRdb called the 5' RACE reads again in MiXCR, with one record for every CDR3 protein. Altogether hundreds of thousands of distinct CDR3 sequences are present, approximately 6% being singletons, with the ten largest covering roughly 2%. Sequences were obtained from naive T cells sorted from blood. These receptors all stem from a man aged 18 to 29 in good health.

This clonotype was recorded many times. V gene TRBV12-3 or TRBV12-4 combines with J gene TRBJ2-2; D unclear. CDR3 length equals 12 residues. Trimming took 3 bases from V and 5 from J, leaving 4 bases between them. The CDR3 DNA reads as TGTGCCAGCAGTTTTCGGACCGGGGAGCTGTTTTTT. Its protein is CASSFRTGELFF.

This clonotype showed up just a few times. This sequence joins TRBV5-1 and TRBJ2-3, with D tentatively TRBD2 (6 bases). This CDR3 region has 13 residues. The germline V gene encodes CDR1 SGHRS and CDR2 YFSETQ. Deletions cut 4 bases from V and 4 bases from J, with 10 bases between. The chain's CDR3 is CASSHRGSDTQYF. CDR3 sequence (DNA): TGCGCCAGCAGCCATCGGGGGTCAGATACGCAGTATTTT. The complete variable domain, with remaining parts taken from reference TRBV5-1 and TRBJ2-3, reads KAGVTQTPRYLIKTRGQQVTLSCSPISGHRSVSWYQQTPGQGLQFLFEYFSETQRNKGNFPGRFSGRQFSNSRSEMNVSTLELGDSALYLCASSHRGSDTQYFGPGTRLTVL.

This clonotype was picked up a small number of times. The chain uses TRBV20-1 and TRBJ2-1; a weak D match, TRBD1 (6 bases). Trimming stripped 6 bases from V and 5 bases from J, with 11 bases between. CDR3 length: 12 amino acids. Germline V CDR1 and CDR2: DFQATT, SNEGSKA (reference sequence). Written as DNA, the CDR3 is TGCAGTGCCCCGGGGACAAACAATGAGCAGTTCTTC. Encoded protein: CSAPGTNNEQFF.

This clonotype occurred many times. The V gene is TRBV6-4, the J gene TRBJ2-7; TRBD2 aligns across 9 bases. V lost 4 bases, J lost 3 bases, and 4 bases stayed unmatched. This CDR3 region has 14 residues. Per germline, CDR1 MRHNA and CDR2 SNTAGT. Here the CDR3 DNA reads TGTGCCAGCAGTGTGACTAGCGGCGACTACGAGCAGTACTTC. Translation: CASSVTSGDYEQYF.

V gene TRBV12-3 or TRBV12-4 combines with J gene TRBJ1-2; D is possibly TRBD1 (6 bases). CDR3 length: 16 residues. Trimming left V 5 bases short and J 8 bases short, with 24 bases between. The CDR3 DNA sequence: TGTGCCAGCAGTCCGTACGGGTTACAGGGATCGGAAGGCTACACCTTC. This translates into CASSPYGLQGSEGYTF.

In its sample, this clonotype was seen many times. The V call is TRBV7-2, the J call TRBJ2-1; 7 positions agree with TRBD2. Trimming at V came to 1 base and at J to 7 bases, leaving 7 bases not matched to a gene. The CDR3 sequence is 15 residues long. Per germline, CDR1 SGHTA and CDR2 FQGNSA. CDR3 loop: CASSLGEGRFNEQFF. CDR3 nucleotide sequence: TGTGCCAGCAGCTTAGGGGAGGGCCGTTTTAATGAGCAGTTCTTC.

The chain links TRBV12-3 or TRBV12-4 to TRBJ2-5; the match to TRBD2 covers 8 bases. This CDR3 spans 15 amino acids. Trimming cost V 3 bases and J 4 bases; bases outside gene matches: 7. The CDR3 sequence: CASSFGAGATETQYF. CDR3 in DNA: TGTGCCAGCAGTTTCGGAGCGGGGGCCACAGAGACCCAGTACTTC.

Many counts were recorded for this clonotype. This chain links TRBV6-2 or TRBV6-3 with TRBJ2-7, with D tentatively TRBD2 (6 bases). With 5 bases removed from V and 2 bases from J, the gap between germline ends came to 7 bases. This CDR3 has 12 residues. Germline-derived CDR1 and CDR2 are MNHEY and SVGEGT. This CDR3 is CASSGGAYEQYF. The CDR3 DNA follows: TGTGCCAGCAGTGGCGGGGCCTACGAGCAGTACTTC.

This clonotype was recorded at least ten times. V usage is TRBV12-3 or TRBV12-4 and J usage is TRBJ1-6; 7 nucleotides agree with TRBD1. J lost 7 bases, V lost 8 bases, and 8 bases had no gene match. The CDR3 contains 14 residues. CDR3 sequence (DNA): TGTGCCAGCGGTCGACAGGGAGGGAATTCACCCCTCCACTTT. Amino acids: CASGRQGGNSPLHF.

There are a few counts of this clonotype. The chain links TRBV15 to TRBJ2-2; D might be TRBD1 (5 bases). The germline V gene has CDR1 LNHNV and CDR2 YYDKDF (reference sequence). V lost 0 bases to trimming and J lost 6 bases, with 20 bases between them. The CDR3 consists of 18 residues. In DNA form, the CDR3 reads TGTGCCACCAGCAGAGATTATCCAGGGTACGCAGAGGCCGGGGAGCTGTTTTTT. This translates into CATSRDYPGYAEAGELFF.

This clonotype was detected ten times or more. This sequence joins TRBV15 and TRBJ2-1; D not certain. CDR3 length: 13 amino acids. Germline V gives CDR1 LNHNV, CDR2 YYDKDF (reference sequence). The V gene lost 0 bases and the J gene lost 4 bases, with 4 bases spanning the gap. The CDR3 loop reads CATSRDGYNEQFF. CDR3 DNA: TGTGCCACCAGCAGAGATGGGTACAATGAGCAGTTCTTC.

The CDR3 protein is CSAEPRGNQPQHF. CDR3 coding DNA: TGCAGTGCTGAGCCCCGGGGCAATCAGCCCCAGCATTTT. The chain is built from TRBV20-1 and TRBJ1-5; D unresolved. The CDR3 runs to 13 residues. V shed 5 bases and J shed 2 bases, with 10 bases lying between them. Germline V gene sequence: CDR1 DFQATT, CDR2 SNEGSKA (reference sequence).

The rearrangement joins TRBV30 to TRBJ1-1; unclear D gene. Germline loops: CDR1 GTSNPN, CDR2 SVGIG (reference sequence). With 0 bases removed from V and 2 bases from J, the gap between germline ends came to 4 bases. The CDR3 length is 12 residues. The CDR3 region is CAWSVPNTEAFF. CDR3 nucleotide sequence: TGTGCCTGGAGTGTCCCCAACACTGAAGCTTTCTTT.

This clonotype was seen at least ten times. This chain connects TRBV4-1 to TRBJ2-2, with TRBD2 matching 9 bases. This CDR3 has 16 residues. Germline V gene sequence: CDR1 MGHRA, CDR2 YSYEKL. Trimming at V came to 4 bases and at J to 6 bases, leaving 9 bases not matched to a gene. CDR3 coding DNA: TGCGCCAGCAGCCTGCCCCGGGCGGGAGGGCCCGGGGAGCTGTTTTTT. Translation: CASSLPRAGGPGELFF.

The chain joins TRBV10-2 to TRBJ2-1; 9 bases match TRBD2. The CDR3 spans 15 residues. Trimming at V came to 5 bases and at J to 7 bases, leaving 9 bases not matched to a gene. Per the germline V gene, CDR1 is WSHSY and CDR2 is SAAADI. The CDR3 nucleotides are TGCGCCAGCAGTTTAGCGGGCGGGGGGGGGAATGAGCAGTTCTTC. This sequence encodes CASSLAGGGGNEQFF.

In this sample, this clonotype turned up a few times. The gene calls are TRBV5-1 and TRBJ1-6; D is ambiguous. CDR3 size: 15 residues. V was clipped by 0 bases and J by 13 bases, with 17 bases between them. From germline, CDR1 is SGHRS and CDR2 YFSETQ. CDR3 nucleotides: TGCGCCAGCAGCTTGGTTTCAGATGGATTGGGTCCCCTCCACTTT. This translates into CASSLVSDGLGPLHF.

Many counts were recorded for this clonotype. The chain couples TRBV29-1 to TRBJ1-5; D is undetermined. This CDR3 is built from 12 residues. CDR1 and CDR2 (germline): SQVTM, ANQGSEA. V was cut by 7 bases and J by 7 bases, with 14 bases left in between. CDR3 region: CSAKTSGQPQHF. As DNA, the CDR3 is TGCAGCGCAAAAACCAGTGGGCAGCCCCAGCATTTT.

The J gene is TRBJ2-1, the V gene TRBV10-3, with 11 bases identical to TRBD2. This CDR3 has 18 amino acids. CDR1 is ENHRY, CDR2 SYGVKD, per germline. Losses at the gene ends were 4 bases for V and 8 bases for J; bases not matched to a gene: 16. CDR3 DNA: TGTGCCATCAGTGGGACTCCATCGGGACTAGCGGAGGGGGATGAGCAGTTCTTC. Translated, it gives CAISGTPSGLAEGDEQFF.

The rearrangement joins TRBV11-2 to TRBJ2-1, with TRBD1 as a possible D gene (5 bases). Germline loops: CDR1 SGHAT, CDR2 FQNNGV. The CDR3 totals 15 residues. The V end lost 4 bases, the J end lost 3 bases, and 13 bases lay between the germline ends. This chain's CDR3 is CASSYKTAYYNEQFF. The CDR3, as DNA: TGTGCCAGCAGCTATAAGACAGCCTACTACAATGAGCAGTTCTTC.

This clonotype turned up a few times. CDR3 sequence reads: CASRREGFYGYTF. Here the CDR3 DNA reads TGTGCCAGCAGGCGGGAAGGTTTCTATGGCTACACCTTC. This chain uses TRBV12-3 or TRBV12-4 with TRBJ1-2; D is unresolved. V lost 6 bases and J lost 4, with 12 bases in between. The CDR3 is 13 residues long.

This clonotype was observed at least ten times. CDR3 sequence reads: CASSFPGIETQYF. The CDR3 DNA reads as TGTGCCAGCAGTTTCCCAGGGATTGAGACCCAGTACTTC. The genes are TRBV12-3 or TRBV12-4 and TRBJ2-5; a weak D match, TRBD1 (5 bases). This CDR3 region has 13 residues. Deletions cut 3 bases from V and 5 bases from J, with 10 bases between.

The CDR3 DNA reads TGCCCTAAAACCGGCTGGTCCTACGAGCAGTACGTC. Protein product: CPKTGWSYEQYV. The V gene is TRBV9, the J gene TRBJ2-7; D is uncertain. The CDR3 sequence is 12 residues long. Germline-derived CDR1 and CDR2 are SGDLS and YYNGEE.

This clonotype was counted a few times. The CDR3 bases are TGCAGCACTAATGGGGCCCTCGAGGCCTACGAGCAGTACTTC. This codes for CSTNGALEAYEQYF. The rearrangement links TRBV20-1 to TRBJ2-7; weak D call: TRBD1 (5 bases). The CDR3 is 14 amino acids. CDR1 DFQATT and CDR2 SNEGSKA come from the germline V gene (reference sequence).

The sample holds many counts of this clonotype. This CDR3 reads CASSFTGLAVYEQYF. In nucleotides, the CDR3 is TGCGCCAGCAGCTTCACGGGACTAGCGGTCTACGAGCAGTACTTC. V is TRBV5-1 and J is TRBJ2-7; 11 nucleotides match TRBD2. This CDR3 region has 15 residues. V lost 2 bases and J lost 3; bases outside the gene matches: 4. The germline CDR1 and CDR2 sequences are SGHRS and YFSETQ.

There are a few counts of this clonotype. The V and J genes are TRBV18 and TRBJ2-7; TRBD1 agrees at 8 bases. This CDR3 region has 15 residues. Germline assignment: CDR1 KGHSH and CDR2 LQKENI. The V gene end was trimmed by 1 base and the J gene end by 4 bases; junction bases not matched to a gene: 6. The CDR3 protein is CASSPRTGLVYEQYF. The CDR3 nucleotides are TGTGCCAGCTCACCACGGACAGGGTTGGTATACGAGCAGTACTTC.

This clonotype was counted ten times or more. The chain has TRBV4-1 and TRBJ2-5; tentative D call: TRBD2 (5 bases). V was cut by 3 bases and J by 2 bases, with 19 bases left in between. Per the germline V gene, CDR1 is MGHRA and CDR2 is YSYEKL. The CDR3 is 17 residues long. CDR3 in DNA: TGCGCCAGCAGCCACGGGAATGGAAGAAGCTTACAAGAGACCCAGTACTTC. This codes for CASSHGNGRSLQETQYF.